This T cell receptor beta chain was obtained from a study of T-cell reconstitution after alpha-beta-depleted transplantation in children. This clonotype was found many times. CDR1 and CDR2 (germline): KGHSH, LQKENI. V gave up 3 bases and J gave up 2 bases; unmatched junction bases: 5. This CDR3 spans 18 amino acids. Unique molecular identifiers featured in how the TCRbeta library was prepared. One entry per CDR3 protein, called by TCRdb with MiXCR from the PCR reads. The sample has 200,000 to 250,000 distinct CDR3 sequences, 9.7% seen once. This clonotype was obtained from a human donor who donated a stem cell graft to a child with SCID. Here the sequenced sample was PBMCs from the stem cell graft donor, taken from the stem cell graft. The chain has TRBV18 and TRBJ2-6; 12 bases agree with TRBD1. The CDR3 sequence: CASSPPGTGGAGANVLTF. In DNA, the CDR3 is TGTGCCAGCTCACCTCCCGGGACAGGGGGCGCTGGGGCCAACGTCCTGACTTTC.